This note documents a single TCR beta chain sequence. V lost 4 bases to trimming and J lost 0 bases, with 11 bases between them. CDR3 length: 14 amino acids. Germline lookup yields CDR1 SGHRS and CDR2 YFSETQ. These data are taken from a study of blood T cell repertoires in COVID-19. Across the study: The United States, Italy and Spain provided the acute and convalescent COVID-19 samples. Sources were T cells, B-cell-depleted T cells, or PBMCs; the material itself was cDNA or gDNA.

In the original processing: Amplifying reference gene primers gave estimates of nucleated cell counts. Profiled with immunoSEQ multiplex PCR; TCRdb holds only in-frame clones, not every one. V and J calls and clone size follow that table, whereas D and trimming were derived from the DNA. Of 120,000 or so clones in the sample, around 80% are singletons; the top ten hold 3.5% to 4%. The specimen was peripheral blood. This TCR came from a woman aged 45-60 years with acute or convalescent COVID-19. The chain couples TRBV5-1 to TRBJ2-7; perhaps TRBD1 as D (5 bases). In nucleotides, the CDR3 is TGCGCCAGCAGCCGGACACCAAGCTCCTACGAGCAGTACTTC. Residues: CASSRTPSSYEQYF.